This T cell receptor (beta chain) was documented in a study of PD-1 blockade in classical Hodgkin lymphoma. Turning to the study itself: The patients were dosed with nivolumab 3 mg/kg, infused intravenously every 2 weeks.

Findings and limits, study-wide: A significant rise in TCR diversity by C4D1 was seen for CD4+ but not CD8+ cells. Nivolumab initiation under 1 year post-ASCT meant exclusion. Baseline diversity in complete responders resembled that of newly diagnosed patients.

Comment on this clone: What it recognizes is unknown.

Per germline, CDR1 WSHSY and CDR2 SAAADI. The V end lost 3 bases, the J end lost 4 bases, and 13 bases lay between the germline ends. This CDR3 comprises 14 residues. The patients all showed relapse after autologous stem cell transplantation, while their brentuximab vedotin exposure varied. Using immunoSEQ multiplex PCR, the repertoire was profiled, and TCRdb retains in-frame clones only, with some absent. This table has roughly 40,000 clones, 55% to 75% appearing once. This TCR derives from a human donor with classical Hodgkin lymphoma. V gene TRBV10-2 combines with J gene TRBJ2-7; weak D call: TRBD1 (5 bases). Sequencing used peripheral blood mononuclear cells (PBMCs), obtained at baseline. The CDR3 region has the DNA TGCGCCAGCAGTGATGTAGGGGCCGGGTACGAGCAGTACTTC. This codes for CASSDVGAGYEQYF.